The 23 T cell receptor beta chains listed next were all sequenced from one sample in a study of brain T cells in children with intractable seizures (dated by TCRdb to 2020 to 2022). Taken with the paper, the label for time point translates to: blood from clinic visit 5 months post-surgery; TSC patient then seizure free. Library prep was done by the immunoSEQ multiplex PCR assay. Sourced from immuneACCESS, this table was stored by TCRdb with only in-frame sequences that have V and J called. A share of the clones is absent; for the studies checked, an unresolved V gene accounts for under half, and the remainder has no known explanation. The table for this sample lists 300,000 to 400,000 clones; approximately 93% of them were counted only once. Clones ranked in the top ten supply 5.7% of the sample. The source material was peripheral blood, sampled about 5 months after surgery. These receptors came from a boy less than two years old with tuberous sclerosis and intractable seizures.

The chain recombines TRBV27 with TRBJ1-2; weak D call: TRBD1 (6 bases). V lost 3 bases to trimming and J lost 7 bases, with 12 bases between them. CDR1 is MNHEY and CDR2 is SMNVEV in the germline V gene (reference sequence). The CDR3 length is 13 residues. The DNA of the CDR3 is TGTGCCAGCAGTTTTAGGGGAGGGGGTGGCTACACCTTC. Translation gives CASSFRGGGGYTF.

J is TRBJ2-1 and V is TRBV7-2; a weak D match, TRBD1 (5 bases). The CDR3 has 16 amino acids. Germline CDR1 is SGHTA and CDR2 is FQGNSA. V lost 5 bases and J 2 bases, leaving 16 bases between the germline ends. DNA of the CDR3: TGTGCCAGCAGCACAGAACAGGTGTATCCCTACAATGAGCAGTTCTTC. As protein: CASSTEQVYPYNEQFF.

This clone was seen once. The CDR3 DNA is TGTGCCAGAAGTTCCCGGGGGGGGGCAACTAATGAAAAACTGTTTTTT. Translation gives CARSSRGGATNEKLFF. V usage is TRBV7-5 and J usage is TRBJ1-4. TRBV7-5 is recorded as a pseudogene. CDR3 length: 16 residues.

This clone was seen just once. The chain joins TRBV3-1 (or the pseudogene TRBV3-2) to TRBJ2-1, with 8 bases that match TRBD2. The CDR3 is 16 amino acids. Trimming at V came to 0 bases and at J to 8 bases, leaving 9 bases not matched to a gene. Germline assignment: CDR1 LGHDT and CDR2 YNNKEL (reference sequence). The CDR3 DNA is TGTGCCAGCAGCCAAGAGGACGGGAGGGCCGGCGATGAGCAGTTCTTC. Its translation is CASSQEDGRAGDEQFF.

V is TRBV11-2 and J is TRBJ1-3; the D gene is possibly TRBD1 (5 bases). The V end was cut by 2 bases, the J end by 0 bases, with 14 bases between. CDR3 length: 17 amino acids. Looked up from germline, CDR1 is SGHAT and CDR2 is FQNNGV. CDR3 protein: CASSLYGARSSGNTIYF. Here the CDR3 DNA reads TGTGCCAGCAGCTTATATGGGGCGCGGAGCTCTGGAAACACCATATATTTT.

The rearrangement uses TRBV6-5 and TRBJ2-2; 12 nucleotides match TRBD2. V dropped 0 bases and J dropped 4; count of bases not matched to a gene: 0. The germline gives CDR1 MNHEY, CDR2 SVGAGI. This CDR3 region has 16 residues. CDR3 coding DNA: TGTGCCAGCAGTTACTCGACTAGCGGGAGCACCGGGGAGCTGTTTTTT. As protein: CASSYSTSGSTGELFF.

V is TRBV10-2 and J is TRBJ2-2; D might be TRBD2 (6 bases). Germline CDR1 and CDR2: WSHSY and SAAADI. V shed 10 bases and J shed 1 base, with 10 bases lying between them. The CDR3 consists of 13 residues. This CDR3 is CATKAGNTGELFF. The CDR3 bases are TGCGCCACCAAAGCGGGGAACACCGGGGAGCTGTTTTTT.

The rearrangement joins TRBV29-1 to TRBJ1-1; possible D gene TRBD1, 6 bases. Trimming left V 7 bases short and J 1 base short, with 7 bases between. The CDR3 totals 11 residues. CDR1 is SQVTM and CDR2 is ANQGSEA in the germline V gene. The CDR3 protein is CSARGNTEAFF. The CDR3, as DNA: TGCAGCGCCAGGGGGAACACTGAAGCTTTCTTT. The complete variable domain, with remaining parts taken from reference TRBV29-1 and TRBJ1-1, reads SAVISQKPSRDICQRGTSLTIQCQVDSQVTMMFWYRQQPGQSLTLIATANQGSEATYESGFVIDKFPISRPNLTFSTLTVSNMSPEDSSIYLCSARGNTEAFFGQGTRLTVV.

The V and J genes are TRBV5-1 and TRBJ2-3; TRBD1 matches at 12 bases. CDR3 length: 15 amino acids. In germline, CDR1 is SGHRS, CDR2 YFSETQ. V shed 4 bases, J shed 7 bases, and the junction held 7 bases outside the gene matches. Here the CDR3 reads CASSTGTGGVYTQYF. DNA of the CDR3: TGCGCCAGCAGCACCGGGACAGGGGGCGTGTATACGCAGTATTTT.

The chain uses TRBV19 and TRBJ1-5; D unclear. V lost 7 bases, J lost 4 bases, and 23 bases lay in between. From germline, CDR1 is LNHDA and CDR2 SQIVND (reference sequence). CDR3 length: 17 residues. This CDR3 reads CASTKTPPQPGNQPQHF. As DNA, the CDR3 is TGTGCCAGTACCAAAACCCCACCCCAACCTGGTAATCAGCCCCAGCATTTT.

The rearrangement joins TRBV20-1 to TRBJ2-7; D gene uncertain. CDR3 size: 11 residues. Trimming stripped 6 bases from V and 4 bases from J, with 10 bases between. Per germline, CDR1 DFQATT and CDR2 SNEGSKA (reference sequence). Here the CDR3 reads CSAELSYEQYF. The CDR3 DNA reads as TGCAGTGCAGAACTATCTTACGAGCAGTACTTC.

The chain links TRBV2 to TRBJ2-7; 9 bases are shared with TRBD2. This CDR3 region has 15 residues. V was clipped by 6 bases and J by 2 bases; unmatched bases: 8. CDR1 is SNHLY and CDR2 is FYNNEI in the germline V gene. The CDR3 is CASRQGLAGPYEQYF. The CDR3 bases are TGTGCCAGCAGACAGGGACTAGCAGGGCCCTACGAGCAGTACTTC.

This chain connects TRBV5-1 to TRBJ1-5, with D unresolved. The CDR3 contains 16 residues. V lost 5 bases to trimming and J lost 2 bases, with 17 bases between them. Looked up from germline, CDR1 is SGHRS and CDR2 is YFSETQ. CDR3 nucleotide sequence: TGCGCCAGCAGTGCCGGACGTAAAGGGCGCAATCAGCCCCAGCATTTT. This sequence encodes CASSAGRKGRNQPQHF.

J is TRBJ2-1 and V is TRBV9; possibly TRBD2 for D (6 bases). This CDR3 comprises 15 residues. Per the germline V gene, CDR1 is SGDLS and CDR2 is YYNGEE. V lost 4 bases and J lost 2, with 13 bases in between. The CDR3 DNA is TGTGCCAGCAGCCCTCGAGCGGGTCCCTACAATGAGCAGTTCTTC. Translated: CASSPRAGPYNEQFF. Supplemented by reference TRBV9 and TRBJ2-1, the full variable domain reads DSGVTQTPKHLITATGQRVTLRCSPRSGDLSVYWYQQSLDQGLQFLIQYYNGEERAKGNILERFSAQQFPDLHSELNLSSLELGDSALYFCASSPRAGPYNEQFFGPGTRLTVL.

The V gene is TRBV18, the J gene TRBJ1-1; no reliable D call. The germline V gene encodes CDR1 KGHSH and CDR2 LQKENI. CDR3 length: 13 amino acids. Trimming removed 4 bases from V and 1 base from J, with 7 bases in between. The DNA for the CDR3 is TGTGCCAGCTCACTGGCAGAGAACACTGAAGCTTTCTTT. Translated, it gives CASSLAENTEAFF.

This clone was seen only once. The genes are TRBV5-1 and TRBJ2-7, with 10 bases matching TRBD2. CDR3 size: 15 residues. Germline V CDR1 and CDR2: SGHRS, YFSETQ. Trimming cost V 0 bases and J 6 bases; bases outside gene matches: 6. The CDR3 DNA reads as TGCGCCAGCAGCTTGGAACTAGCGGGAATGGGCGAGCAGTACTTC. Translated: CASSLELAGMGEQYF.

V gene TRBV6-5 combines with J gene TRBJ1-2, with 7 bases lining up with TRBD1. The CDR3 is 14 residues long. J was trimmed by 0 bases and V by 7 bases; bases with no gene match: 5. Looked up from germline, CDR1 is MNHEY and CDR2 is SVGAGI. DNA of the CDR3: TGTGCCAGCAAGGGGGCAAGTACTAACTATGGCTACACCTTC. Its translation is CASKGASTNYGYTF.

V is TRBV9 and J is TRBJ2-1, with 9 bases that match TRBD2. The CDR3 extends over 14 amino acids. Losses at the gene ends were 3 bases for V and 5 bases for J; bases not matched to a gene: 3. Germline V gives CDR1 SGDLS, CDR2 YYNGEE. The CDR3 DNA sequence: TGTGCCAGCAGCGATAGCGGGGGAGACAATGAGCAGTTCTTC. Its protein product is CASSDSGGDNEQFF.

This chain connects TRBV12-2 to TRBJ1-5; the table gives TRBD1 as D, unverified against the DNA. TRBV12-2 constitutes a pseudogene. The CDR3 is 17 residues long. This CDR3 is CASRLGDDRLGNQPQHF. The CDR3 coding sequence is TGTGCAAGTCGCTTAGGAGATGACAGGTTGGGCAATCAGCCCCAGCATTTT.

The chain links TRBV9 to TRBJ2-5; 10 positions match TRBD1. The germline V gene encodes CDR1 SGDLS and CDR2 YYNGEE. The V and J ends lost 3 bases and 5 bases, in that order; junction bases with no gene match: 10. The CDR3 contains 16 residues. CDR3 DNA: TGTGCCAGCAGCGACGGACAGGGGGGTCTAGCGGAGACCCAGTACTTC. It yields the protein CASSDGQGGLAETQYF.

The chain links TRBV30 to TRBJ2-7; perhaps TRBD2 as D (6 bases). The CDR3 sequence is 13 residues long. The germline V and J ends were trimmed by 5 bases and 3 bases, with 14 bases remaining between them. CDR1 GTSNPN and CDR2 SVGIG come from the germline V gene (reference sequence). The CDR3 loop is CAWAGLRGYEQYF. As DNA, the CDR3 is TGTGCCTGGGCAGGACTAAGGGGCTACGAGCAGTACTTC.

The chain is built from TRBV5-1 and TRBJ2-7; a weak D match, TRBD1 (6 bases). Trimming shortened V by 3 bases and J by 6 bases, and 22 bases separated the two germline ends. In germline, CDR1 is SGHRS, CDR2 YFSETQ. The CDR3 is 16 amino acids. CDR3 DNA sequence: TGCGCCAGCAGCTCGACAAACGCCGAAGGGGGTCCCGAGCAGTACTTC. It codes for CASSSTNAEGGPEQYF.

The V gene is TRBV6-7, the J gene TRBJ2-7; unclear D gene. TRBV6-7 has ORF status, its function being uncertain. Deletions cut 0 bases from V and 1 base from J, with 10 bases between. The CDR3 totals 15 residues. CDR3 in DNA: TGTGCCAGCAGTTACTCGATTCCCGGGTCCTACGAGCAGTACTTC. Its protein product is CASSYSIPGSYEQYF.